This T cell receptor beta chain appears in the sequencing data of a study of blood T cell repertoires in COVID-19 (dated by TCRdb to 2020 to 2022). Regarding the complete study: Collaborator samples came from the United States, Italy and Spain and covered acute and convalescent phases of COVID-19. The prospective study material was composed of cDNA or gDNA derived from T cells, B-cell-depleted T cells, or PBMCs. Subjects who had been exposed to COVID-19, were actively infected with it, or had recovered from it provided the deeply sampled blood TCRbeta repertoires that made up the dataset. The repertoires were released in a freely available public database intended as a resource for research on the immune response to SARS-CoV-2. Samples were obtained from the ongoing ImmuneRACE study (first 160 participants) and from approximately 1,200 subjects provided by 6 global collaborators. A de-identified subject ID, COVID-19 status, age in years and sex were almost always included in the sample metadata. HLA class I and class II types, where available, came from metadata supplied by the sample provider rather than from assay-based typing.

Remarks on this clone: Which antigen it targets is not known. No base-level quality is on record; no much larger clone is a single base apart.

TCRbeta CDR3 regions were amplified from genomic DNA using the immunoSEQ Assay, a bias-controlled multiplex PCR. As for how the authors treated the data: The number of nucleated cells in each sample was estimated from the amplification of reference gene primers within the assay. Sequence reads were collapsed and filtered to measure the absolute abundance of every unique TCRbeta CDR3 rearrangement. Productive Simpson clonality was computed per sample as the square root of Simpson's diversity index over productive rearrangements. The source is immuneACCESS, and TCRdb retained only in-frame sequences with V and J called. Part of the clones is not carried over; for the studies checked, unresolved V genes explain less than half of this, and the remainder is unexplained. V and J calls and clone size are those listed in that table; D and trimming were worked out from the DNA. A total of some 300,000 clones appear in this sample, roughly 87% of them only once. Jointly, the top ten make up about 0.93% of the sample.

Broader findings and caveats from the paper: The quantity of clinical and demographic metadata differed by source and by participant and was supplied without curation.

There are 16 amino acids in the CDR3, from cysteine to phenylalanine inclusive. The kept DNA is CDR3 alone, 48 bases in frame from the first base. The germline V end is reduced by 4 bases and the J end by 7 bases; junction bases left unmatched: 12. In the germline V gene, CDR1 corresponds to MDHEN and CDR2 to SYDVKM. In the prospective study, participants were roughly 18 to 100 years old, resided in 20 to 30 geographic areas of the United States, and were enrolled through a virtual design. In the prospective study, cohorts were assigned on the basis of participant-reported clinical history obtained from a screening survey and a study questionnaire. ImmuneRACE Cohort 3 recovered participants were defined by two consecutive negative NP/OP PCR tests, healthcare professional clearance, or symptom resolution. Each participant in the prospective study had whole blood, serum and a nasopharyngeal or oropharyngeal swab collected by mobile phlebotomists. Prospective study participants could optionally give additional blood draws and questionnaires over an approximately 2-month period. Before DNA extraction, prospective study blood samples were shipped either frozen or at room temperature.

The clonotype comes from a woman in her thirties who had recovered from COVID-19. The sequenced sample was PBMCs or T cells enriched from blood (not recorded which). Rearrangement joined TRBV28 to TRBJ2-1, with 8 bases aligning to TRBD1. Read as DNA, the sequence is TGTGCCAGCAGTTCCCCCCGGACAGGGTACCGGAATGAGCAGTTCTTC. Translated, this gives CASSSPRTGYRNEQFF. The CDR3 plus the reference TRBV28 and TRBJ2-1 genes for the other parts give the full variable domain: DVKVTQSSRYLVKRTGEKVFLECVQDMDHENMFWYRQDPGLGLRLIYFSYDVKMKEKGDIPEGYSVSREKKERFSLILESASTNQTSMYLCASSSPRTGYRNEQFFGPGTRLTVL.